This is a list of T cell receptor beta chains from one sample in a study of CD8+CD57+ T cells in acquired aplastic anemia. TCRdb reprocessed the reads via MiXCR and lists one record per CDR3 protein. The sample carries about 150,000 distinct CDR3 sequences, roughly 54% recorded once. The sample taken for sequencing was sorted CD4+, CD8+, or CD8+CD57+ T cells (not recorded which) from PBMCs. These receptors were collected from a human donor with aplastic anemia. The CDR3 runs from the conserved cysteine through the conserved F or W. A D gene is named only where the DNA matches it firmly. Expanded clones are given a class, and other clones once, few, many or no size at all.

V	J	D	size	DNA	CDR3
TRBV5-5	TRBJ1-1	-	many	TGTGCCAGCAGCCCTCCTACATCTTTCACTGAAGCTTTCTTT	CASSPPTSFTEAFF
TRBV5-1	TRBJ2-5	TRBD1	many	TGCGCCAGCAGCTTGGGGACAGGGGGCCAAGAGACCCAGTACTTC	CASSLGTGGQETQYF
TRBV5-1	TRBJ2-7	TRBD2	many	TGCGCCAGCAGCTTCGGGACTAACTACGAGCAGTACTTC	CASSFGTNYEQYF
TRBV12-3/TRBV12-4	TRBJ2-7	-	many	TGTGCCAGCAGTTTATTCCATCTTCGGGAGCAGTACTTC	CASSLFHLREQYF
TRBV29-1	TRBJ2-2	-	-	TGCAGCGTTGAAGATGGCGGGACTTACACCGGGGAGCTGTTTTTT	CSVEDGGTYTGELFF
TRBV19	TRBJ1-2	-	-	TGTGCCAGTAGCCCTTCCGGGCCAGGAGGCTACACCTTC	CASSPSGPGGYTF
TRBV7-9	TRBJ1-2	-	-	TGTGCCAGCAGCTTGACTAAATTCTATGGCTACACCTTC	CASSLTKFYGYTF
TRBV4-1	TRBJ1-4	-	many	TGCGCCAGCAGCCAAGATCTGAGTAGAAGTCTGTTTTTT	CASSQDLSRSLFF
TRBV7-9	TRBJ2-1	-	many	TGTGCCAGCAGCACCCACATCCTTGGATCTAATGAGCAGTTCTTC	CASSTHILGSNEQFF
TRBV29-1	TRBJ2-7	TRBD1	many	TGCAGCGTTGCCGGGGGACAGGAAAACTACGAGCAGTACTTC	CSVAGGQENYEQYF
TRBV7-8	TRBJ1-4	-	-	TGTGCCAGCGGGGCTTCTAATGAAAAACTGTTTTTT	CASGASNEKLFF
TRBV11-1	TRBJ2-1	TRBD1	many	TGTGCCAGCAGCTTAGGGACAGGTTACAATGAGCAGTTCTTC	CASSLGTGYNEQFF
TRBV7-8	TRBJ2-1	-	-	TGTGCCAGCAGACACGTAGGATCCTACAATGAGCAGTTCTTC	CASRHVGSYNEQFF
TRBV10-3	TRBJ1-5	-	many	TGTGCCATCAGCGCAGGGGCGCGACAGCCCCAGCATTTT	CAISAGARQPQHF
TRBV20-1	TRBJ2-7	-	-	TGCAGTGCTTGGTCCTCAAAGGCCTACGAGCAGTACTTC	CSAWSSKAYEQYF
TRBV9	TRBJ2-7	TRBD2	many	TGTGCCAGCAGTACCGGGACTAGCGGTCTCGAGCAGTACTTC	CASSTGTSGLEQYF
TRBV4-1	TRBJ1-1	-	many	TGCGCCAGCAGCCAAGATGGGGGGGGCACTGAAGCTTTCTTT	CASSQDGGGTEAFF
TRBV24-1	TRBJ2-2	-	once	TGTGCCACCAGTCCGCTCCCAGAAAAGGTCGGGGAGCTGTTTTTT	CATSPLPEKVGELFF
TRBV25-1	TRBJ2-3	-	-	TGTGCCAGCAGTGACCCGCGGGGGCCCACAGATACGCAGTATTTT	CASSDPRGPTDTQYF
TRBV2	TRBJ1-6	TRBD1	few	TGTGCCAGCTCCTTGGGTCCATTACAGGGGGCACCCCTCCACTTT	CASSLGPLQGAPLHF
TRBV7-9	TRBJ2-7	-	-	TGTGCCTGCAGCTTTATGGACTACGAGCAGTACTTC	CACSFMDYEQYF
TRBV7-9	TRBJ1-1	-	-	TGTGCCAGCAGCTATCAGGGGACTGGGAACACTGAAGCTTTCTTT	CASSYQGTGNTEAFF
TRBV7-2	TRBJ2-5	-	few	TGTGCCAGCAGCCAAGCATCCCCCGAGACCCAGTACTTC	CASSQASPETQYF
TRBV9	TRBJ1-2	-	many	TGTGCCAGCAGCGAGGGAGGTGAGCTCTATGGCTACACCTTC	CASSEGGELYGYTF
TRBV20-1	TRBJ1-5	-	few	TGCAGTGCTAGAGCCTCGGATTGGACGGTGAGCAATCAGCCCCAGCATTTT	CSARASDWTVSNQPQHF
TRBV6-1	TRBJ2-3	TRBD1	many	TGTGCCAGCAGTGGACAGGGGTTAGGGGATACGCAGTATTTT	CASSGQGLGDTQYF
TRBV15	TRBJ1-5	-	-	TGTGCCACCAGCAGAATTTATAGCAATCAGCCCCAGCATTTT	CATSRIYSNQPQHF
TRBV20-1	TRBJ2-7	-	few	TGCAGTGCTAGCAAACAGAGCTACGAGCAGTACTTC	CSASKQSYEQYF
TRBV20-1	TRBJ1-5	TRBD1	-	TGCAGTGCCTGGGACAGGGTCCCCAATCAGCCCCAGCATTTT	CSAWDRVPNQPQHF
TRBV19	TRBJ2-5	TRBD2	few	TGTGCCAGTAGACTAGCGGGTGAGACCCAGTACTTC	CASRLAGETQYF
TRBV20-1	TRBJ2-5	-	-	TGCAGTGCTAGAGACGGTCTCGGGGAGACCCAGTACTTC	CSARDGLGETQYF
TRBV27	TRBJ2-7	TRBD1	-	TGTGCCAGCAGTTTATACGGGACAGGGGCCTACGAGCAGTACTTC	CASSLYGTGAYEQYF
TRBV12-3/TRBV12-4	TRBJ2-7	-	many	TGTGCCAGCAGTGCCGCAGGGGAGGATGAGCAGTACTTC	CASSAAGEDEQYF
TRBV9	TRBJ2-1	TRBD1	once	TGTGCTAGTGACCCCGCTCGGGGACAGGGGGCTAATGAGCAGTTCTTC	CASDPARGQGANEQFF
TRBV9	TRBJ2-1	-	-	TGTGCCAGCAGCGTAGGGGGGGTAAATGAGCAGTTCTTC	CASSVGGVNEQFF
TRBV20-1	TRBJ2-3	-	-	TGCAGTGCTTCGCGGGCAGGTGGGGAAGCAGATACGCAGTATTTT	CSASRAGGEADTQYF
TRBV29-1	TRBJ2-7	TRBD2	many	TGCAGCGTTGAAGAGGCCGCGGGGGGGGAGTACGAGCAGTACTTC	CSVEEAAGGEYEQYF
TRBV29-1	TRBJ1-2	-	many	TGCAGCGCCCGGACAGATAACTATGGCTACACCTTC	CSARTDNYGYTF
TRBV10-2	TRBJ1-2	-	-	TGCGCCAGCAGATCCGACAGTCATAACTATGGCTACACCTTC	CASRSDSHNYGYTF
TRBV7-2	TRBJ2-5	-	many	TGTGCCAGCAGCTGGGGAATTACTAACAAGCAGGAGACCCAGTACTTC	CASSWGITNKQETQYF
TRBV6-1	TRBJ2-1	TRBD2	-	TGTGCCAGCGCCAGGACTAGCAGGGCCGACAATGAGCAGTTCTTC	CASARTSRADNEQFF
TRBV7-9	TRBJ2-7	-	many	TGTGCCAGCAGCTTAAGGGAGGATAGCGTTGGGACCTACGAGCAGTACTTC	CASSLREDSVGTYEQYF
TRBV12-3/TRBV12-4	TRBJ1-1	-	many	TGTGCCAGCAGTTTAGTCGGGGGGGGGACTGAAGCTTTCTTT	CASSLVGGGTEAFF
TRBV12-3/TRBV12-4	TRBJ1-3	-	many	TGTGCCAGCAGGTACGGGCCCTCTGGAAACACCATATATTTT	CASRYGPSGNTIYF
TRBV20-1	TRBJ2-5	-	many	TGCAGTGCTAGAGGTCCGCAGGCGAACCAAGAGACCCAGTACTTC	CSARGPQANQETQYF
TRBV15	TRBJ1-2	-	-	TGTGCCACCAGCAGGGCGGCGGGGAGACCTAACTATGGCTACACCTTC	CATSRAAGRPNYGYTF
TRBV15	TRBJ2-7	-	few	TGTGCCACCAGCAGAGCGGCCAGTTCCTACGAGCAGTACTTC	CATSRAASSYEQYF
TRBV19	TRBJ1-1	TRBD1	-	TGTGCCAGTAGTATGGAGTTAAGGGGACAGAACCTGCTGGGCACTGAAGCTTTCTTT	CASSMELRGQNLLGTEAFF
TRBV3-1	TRBJ2-1	TRBD2	many	TGTGCCAGCAGCCCTTCTGTGGAGCGGGGGAGGAATGAGCAGTTCTTC	CASSPSVERGRNEQFF
TRBV7-2	TRBJ2-7	TRBD1	many	TGTGCCAGCAGCCAGGGGGCAGGGGGCTCCTACGAGCAGTACTTC	CASSQGAGGSYEQYF
TRBV2	TRBJ2-4	TRBD1	once	TGTGCCAGCAGTGAAGCGGTGAGACAGGGGAACATTCAGTACTTC	CASSEAVRQGNIQYF
TRBV10-3	TRBJ2-2	-	-	TGTGCCATCAGTGAGTCGAGACAGTGGGACACCGGGGAGCTGTTTTTT	CAISESRQWDTGELFF